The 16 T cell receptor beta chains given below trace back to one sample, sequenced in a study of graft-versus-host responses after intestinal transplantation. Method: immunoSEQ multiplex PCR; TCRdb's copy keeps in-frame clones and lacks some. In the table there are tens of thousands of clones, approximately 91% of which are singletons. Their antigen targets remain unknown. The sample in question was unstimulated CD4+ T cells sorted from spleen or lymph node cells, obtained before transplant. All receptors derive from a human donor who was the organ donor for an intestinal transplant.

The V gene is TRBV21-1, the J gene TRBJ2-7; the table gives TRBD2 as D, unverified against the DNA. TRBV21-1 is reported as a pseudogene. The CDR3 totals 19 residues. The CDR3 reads CASSKRDRGTSGRAYEQYF. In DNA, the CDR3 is TGTGCCAGCAGCAAAAGGGACAGGGGGACTAGCGGGAGGGCCTACGAGCAGTACTTC.

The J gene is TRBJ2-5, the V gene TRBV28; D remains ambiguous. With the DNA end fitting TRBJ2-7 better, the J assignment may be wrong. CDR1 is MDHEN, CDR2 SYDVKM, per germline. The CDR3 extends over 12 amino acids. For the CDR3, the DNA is TGTGCCAGCAGTTTCCTATACTACGAGCAGTACTTC. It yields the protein CASSFLYYEQYF.

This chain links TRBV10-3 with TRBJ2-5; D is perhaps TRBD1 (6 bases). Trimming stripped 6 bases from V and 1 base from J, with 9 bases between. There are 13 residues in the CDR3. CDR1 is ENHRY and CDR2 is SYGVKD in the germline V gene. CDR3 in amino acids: CAIRQGGQETQYF. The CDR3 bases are TGTGCCATCAGACAGGGTGGCCAAGAGACCCAGTACTTC.

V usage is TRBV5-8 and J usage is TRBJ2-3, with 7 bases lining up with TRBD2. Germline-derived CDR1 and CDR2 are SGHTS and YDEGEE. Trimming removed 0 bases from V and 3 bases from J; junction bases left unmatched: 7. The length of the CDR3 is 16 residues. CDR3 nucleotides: TGTGCCAGCAGCTTGGGTTGGGGGGGAGTAACAGATACGCAGTATTTT. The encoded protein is CASSLGWGGVTDTQYF. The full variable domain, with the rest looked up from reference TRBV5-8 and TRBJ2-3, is EAGVTQSPTHLIKTRGQQATLRCSPISGHTSVYWYQQALGLGLQFLLWYDEGEERNRGNFPPRFSGRQFPNYSSELNVNALELEDSALYLCASSLGWGGVTDTQYFGPGTRLTVL.

The CDR3 DNA follows: TGTGCCAGCAGTCCAACATTCAAAGCTAACTATGGCTACACCTTC. It is translated as CASSPTFKANYGYTF. The chain carries TRBV27 and TRBJ1-2; no clear D gene. The CDR3 runs to 15 residues. Trimming pared 5 bases from V and 0 bases from J, leaving 13 bases between. Germline V gives CDR1 MNHEY, CDR2 SMNVEV (reference sequence).

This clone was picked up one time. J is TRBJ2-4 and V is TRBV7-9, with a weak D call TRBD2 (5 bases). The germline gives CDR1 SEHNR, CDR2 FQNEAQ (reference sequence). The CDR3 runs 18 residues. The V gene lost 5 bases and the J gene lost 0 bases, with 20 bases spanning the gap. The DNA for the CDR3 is TGTGCCAGCAGCCCTCCGGGGATTAGAGAGCTAGCCAAAAACATTCAGTACTTC. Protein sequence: CASSPPGIRELAKNIQYF.

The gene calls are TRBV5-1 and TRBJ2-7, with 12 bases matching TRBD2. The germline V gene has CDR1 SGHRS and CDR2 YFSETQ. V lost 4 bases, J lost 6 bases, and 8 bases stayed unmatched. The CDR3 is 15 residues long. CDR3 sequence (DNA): TGCGCCAGCAGCCTAACTAGCGGGAGGCCGTTCGAGCAGTACTTC. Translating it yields CASSLTSGRPFEQYF.

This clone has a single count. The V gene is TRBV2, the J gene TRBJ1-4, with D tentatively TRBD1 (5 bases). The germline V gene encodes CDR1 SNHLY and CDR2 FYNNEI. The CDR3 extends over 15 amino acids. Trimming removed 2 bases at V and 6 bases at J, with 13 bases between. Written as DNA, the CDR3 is TGTGCCAGCAGTGAATTTGGGAGACAGCATGAAAAACTGTTTTTT. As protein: CASSEFGRQHEKLFF.

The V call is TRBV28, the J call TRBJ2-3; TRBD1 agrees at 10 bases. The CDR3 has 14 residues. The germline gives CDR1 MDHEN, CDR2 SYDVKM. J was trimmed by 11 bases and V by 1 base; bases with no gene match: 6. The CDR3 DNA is TGTGCCAGCAGTTTATTCCCGGACAGGGGGAAGCAGTATTTT. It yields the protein CASSLFPDRGKQYF.

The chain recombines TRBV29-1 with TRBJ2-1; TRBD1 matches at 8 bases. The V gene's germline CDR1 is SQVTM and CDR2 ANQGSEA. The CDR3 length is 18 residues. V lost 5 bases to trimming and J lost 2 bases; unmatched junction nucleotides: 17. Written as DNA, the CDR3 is TGCAGCGTTCCCCCAGGGGGCGGAACACCTATACCCTACAATGAGCAGTTCTTC. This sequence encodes CSVPPGGGTPIPYNEQFF.

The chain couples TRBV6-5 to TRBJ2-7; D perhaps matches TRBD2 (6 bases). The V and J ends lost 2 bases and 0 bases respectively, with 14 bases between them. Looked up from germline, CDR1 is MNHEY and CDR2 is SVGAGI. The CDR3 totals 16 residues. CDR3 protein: CASSYRRGHPSYEQYF. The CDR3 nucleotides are TGTGCCAGCAGTTACCGGCGGGGCCACCCCTCCTACGAGCAGTACTTC.

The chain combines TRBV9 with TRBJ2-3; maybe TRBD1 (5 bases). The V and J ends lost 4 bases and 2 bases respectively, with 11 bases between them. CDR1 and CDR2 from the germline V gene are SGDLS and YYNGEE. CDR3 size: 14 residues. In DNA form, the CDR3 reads TGTGCCAGCAGCACTCGACAGCACACAGATACGCAGTATTTT. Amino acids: CASSTRQHTDTQYF. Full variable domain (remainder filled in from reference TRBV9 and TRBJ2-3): DSGVTQTPKHLITATGQRVTLRCSPRSGDLSVYWYQQSLDQGLQFLIQYYNGEERAKGNILERFSAQQFPDLHSELNLSSLELGDSALYFCASSTRQHTDTQYFGPGTRLTVL.

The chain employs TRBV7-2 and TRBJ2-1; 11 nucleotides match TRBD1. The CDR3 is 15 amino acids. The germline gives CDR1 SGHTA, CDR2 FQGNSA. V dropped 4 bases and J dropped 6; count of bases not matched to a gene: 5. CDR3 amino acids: CASSSQGTGGNEQFF. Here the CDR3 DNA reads TGTGCCAGCAGCTCCCAAGGGACAGGGGGCAATGAGCAGTTCTTC.

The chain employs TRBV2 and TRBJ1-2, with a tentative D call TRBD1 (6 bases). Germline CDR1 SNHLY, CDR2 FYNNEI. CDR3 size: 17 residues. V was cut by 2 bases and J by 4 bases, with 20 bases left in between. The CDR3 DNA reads TGTGCCAGCAGTGAAAGACTCCAGGGGTTAAGAGTCTATGGCTACACCTTC. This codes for CASSERLQGLRVYGYTF. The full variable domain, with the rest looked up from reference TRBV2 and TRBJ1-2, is EPEVTQTPSHQVTQMGQEVILRCVPISNHLYFYWYRQILGQKVEFLVSFYNNEISEKSEIFDDQFSVERPDGSNFTLKIRSTKLEDSAMYFCASSERLQGLRVYGYTFGSGTRLTVV.

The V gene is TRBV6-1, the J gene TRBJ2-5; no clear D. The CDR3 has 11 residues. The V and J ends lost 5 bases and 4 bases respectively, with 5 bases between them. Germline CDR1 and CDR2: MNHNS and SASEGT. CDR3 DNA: TGTGCCAGCAGTTCTTCAGAGACCCAGTACTTC. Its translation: CASSSSETQYF.

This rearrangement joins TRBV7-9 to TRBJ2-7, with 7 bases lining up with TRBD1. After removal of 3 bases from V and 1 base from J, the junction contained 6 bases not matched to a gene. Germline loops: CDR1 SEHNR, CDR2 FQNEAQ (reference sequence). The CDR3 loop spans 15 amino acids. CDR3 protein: CASSFGTASSYEQYF. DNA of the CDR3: TGTGCCAGCAGCTTCGGGACAGCCTCGTCCTACGAGCAGTACTTC.